The 15 T cell receptor beta chains presented below share a single source sample, sequenced in a study of siplizumab effects on memory and regulatory T cells. Method: immunoSEQ multiplex PCR; TCRdb's copy keeps in-frame clones and lacks some. This table holds 95,000 to 100,000 clones, around 90% found once. Specimen: non-Treg CD4+ T cells sorted from blood. The receptor source for this set is a human donor in good health.

The rearrangement uses TRBV28 and TRBJ2-2, with a possible D match to TRBD2 (6 bases). CDR1 is MDHEN and CDR2 is SYDVKM in the germline V gene. This CDR3 region has 16 residues. Trimming shortened V by 3 bases and J by 5 bases, and 16 bases separated the two germline ends. This CDR3 reads CASSFHRAGRTGELFF. The DNA of the CDR3 is TGTGCCAGCAGTTTCCACCGCGCGGGACGGACCGGGGAGCTGTTTTTT.

This rearrangement joins TRBV27 to TRBJ1-1, with a possible D match to TRBD1 (5 bases). CDR1 is MNHEY and CDR2 is SMNVEV in the germline V gene (reference sequence). V lost 6 bases and J 4 bases, leaving 12 bases between the germline ends. The CDR3 spans 13 residues. As DNA, the CDR3 is TGTGCCAGCAGCACCAGGGTGGGCACTGAAGCTTTCTTT. Translation: CASSTRVGTEAFF.

The chain has TRBV6-1 and TRBJ2-2, with 9 bases identical to TRBD1. The CDR3 covers 15 residues. The V gene's germline CDR1 is MNHNS and CDR2 SASEGT. V shed 6 bases and J 6 bases; nucleotides not matched to a gene: 8. CDR3 residues: CASRPGQGIAGELFF. The CDR3 DNA follows: TGTGCCAGCAGGCCCGGACAGGGGATTGCCGGGGAGCTGTTTTTT.

This chain uses TRBV6-1 with TRBJ2-7; possibly TRBD2 for D (6 bases). V lost 2 bases, J lost 3 bases, and 14 bases lay in between. Germline values: CDR1 MNHNS, CDR2 SASEGT. This CDR3 spans 15 amino acids. This CDR3 is CASSESGGNLYEQYF. In DNA form, the CDR3 reads TGTGCCAGCAGTGAAAGTGGAGGGAATCTCTACGAGCAGTACTTC.

The rearrangement joins TRBV18 to TRBJ2-2; D is possibly TRBD1 or TRBD2 (5 bases each). V gave up 3 bases and J gave up 7 bases, with 18 bases separating them. Germline V gene data show CDR1 as KGHSH and CDR2 as LQKENI. The CDR3 covers 16 residues. The DNA for the CDR3 is TGTGCCAGCTCACCTGACCGGGACGCGTGGCGCGGGGAGCTGTTTTTT. Protein product: CASSPDRDAWRGELFF.

CDR3 nucleotides: TGTGCCAGTAGAAGAGACAGGGTATCAGACGAGCAGTACTTC. This codes for CASRRDRVSDEQYF. The J gene is TRBJ2-7, the V gene TRBV19; 7 bases map to TRBD1. Trimming removed 6 bases from V and 5 bases from J; junction bases left unmatched: 10. The CDR3 consists of 14 residues. Germline CDR1 is LNHDA and CDR2 is SQIVND (reference sequence).

The chain employs TRBV11-3 and TRBJ2-3; no firm D call. Germline loops: CDR1 SGHNT, CDR2 YENEEA. V was trimmed by 2 bases and J by 6 bases, leaving 12 bases between them. There are 14 residues in the CDR3. The CDR3 loop reads CASSLNRFGDTQYF. The CDR3 DNA reads as TGTGCCAGCAGCTTAAATCGGTTTGGCGATACGCAGTATTTT.

The chain joins TRBV5-1 to TRBJ2-1; D is unresolved. Germline lookup yields CDR1 SGHRS and CDR2 YFSETQ. Trimming removed 4 bases from V and 0 bases from J, with 8 bases in between. The CDR3 extends over 14 amino acids. This CDR3 is CASSRSGSYNEQFF. DNA of the CDR3: TGCGCCAGCAGCAGGTCCGGCTCCTACAATGAGCAGTTCTTC.

The chain joins TRBV7-2 to TRBJ1-5; D is possibly TRBD1 (5 bases). This CDR3 comprises 16 residues. CDR1 is SGHTA, CDR2 FQGNSA, per germline. Trimming stripped 6 bases from V and 1 base from J, with 16 bases between. CDR3 amino acids: CASSREGASSNQPQHF. The CDR3 coding sequence is TGTGCCAGCAGTCGGGAAGGGGCCTCCAGCAATCAGCCCCAGCATTTT.

CDR3 coding DNA: TGTGCCAGTAGCACGTCGACAGGGGCCTCCTACGAGCAGTACTTC. It translates to CASSTSTGASYEQYF. The V call is TRBV19, the J call TRBJ2-7; 8 bases are a match to TRBD1. Unmatched junction bases numbered 7, after V lost 6 bases and J lost 0 bases. Germline V gene lookup returns CDR1 LNHDA and CDR2 SQIVND (reference sequence). There are 15 residues in the CDR3. Filled out from reference TRBV19 and TRBJ2-7, the complete variable domain reads DGGITQSPKYLFRKEGQNVTLSCEQNLNHDAMYWYRQDPGQGLRLIYYSQIVNDFQKGDIAEGYSVSREKKESFPLTVTSAQKNPTAFYLCASSTSTGASYEQYFGPGTRLTVT.

The V call is TRBV7-3, the J call TRBJ2-5; no definite D call. CDR1 and CDR2 (germline): SGHTA, FQGTGA. Deletions cut 4 bases from V and 1 base from J, with 7 bases between. CDR3 length equals 13 residues. CDR3 bases: TGTGCCAGCAGCTCCGGACCCCAAGAGACCCAGTACTTC. Translation: CASSSGPQETQYF.

The DNA of the CDR3 is TGTGCCAGCAGCCCAGGGGACGACGAGCAGTACTTC. It is translated as CASSPGDDEQYF. The gene calls are TRBV7-6 and TRBJ2-7; tentatively, D is TRBD1 (6 bases). CDR1 is SGHVS, CDR2 FNYEAQ, per germline. This CDR3 has 12 amino acids. Deletions cut 5 bases from V and 5 bases from J, with 10 bases between.

The rearrangement uses TRBV7-2 and TRBJ1-2, with 8 nucleotides matching TRBD1. CDR1 and CDR2 from the germline V gene are SGHTA and FQGNSA. This CDR3 contains 13 residues. Unmatched junction bases numbered 5, after V lost 0 bases and J lost 11 bases. The DNA for the CDR3 is TGTGCCAGCAGCTTAGCTGGGACAGGAGTTTACACCTTC. It translates to CASSLAGTGVYTF.

The chain joins TRBV29-1 to TRBJ2-5; TRBD1 aligns across 8 bases. Germline V lookup: CDR1 SQVTM, CDR2 ANQGSEA. J was trimmed by 3 bases and V by 4 bases; bases with no gene match: 4. The CDR3 totals 13 residues. The CDR3 loop reads CSVGRTGKETQYF. CDR3 in DNA: TGCAGCGTTGGTCGGACAGGGAAAGAGACCCAGTACTTC.

The chain recombines TRBV19 with TRBJ1-1; TRBD1 aligns across 7 bases. The CDR3 loop spans 18 amino acids. CDR1 is LNHDA and CDR2 is SQIVND in the germline V gene (reference sequence). With 2 bases clipped from V and 4 bases from J, the junction kept 16 bases outside the gene matches. The CDR3 spells CASSILRGGTARGTEAFF. The DNA for the CDR3 is TGTGCCAGTAGTATACTCCGAGGGGGGACAGCTCGTGGCACTGAAGCTTTCTTT.